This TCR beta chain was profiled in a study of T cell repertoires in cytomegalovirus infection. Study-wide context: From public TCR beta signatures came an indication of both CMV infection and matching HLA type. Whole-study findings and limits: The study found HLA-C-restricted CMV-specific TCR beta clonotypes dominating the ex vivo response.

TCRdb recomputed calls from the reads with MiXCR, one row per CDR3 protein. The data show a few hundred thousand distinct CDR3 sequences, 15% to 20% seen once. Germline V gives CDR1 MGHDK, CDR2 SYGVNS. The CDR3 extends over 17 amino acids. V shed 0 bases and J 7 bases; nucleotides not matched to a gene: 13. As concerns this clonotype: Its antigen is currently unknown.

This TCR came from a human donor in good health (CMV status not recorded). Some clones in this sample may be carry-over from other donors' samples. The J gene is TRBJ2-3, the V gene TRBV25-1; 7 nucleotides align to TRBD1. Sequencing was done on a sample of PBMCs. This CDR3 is CASSEYIGTARLHTQYF. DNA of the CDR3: TGTGCCAGCAGTGAATATATCGGGACAGCTAGGTTACATACGCAGTATTTT.